This TCR beta chain was documented in a study of T cells expressing NK-cell markers. Study-wide background: There were seven HCMV-seropositive donors and one seronegative donor among the eight sequenced.

The germline gives CDR1 SGHDN, CDR2 FVKESK. The CDR3 runs 15 residues. Regarding this clonotype: The antigen is unknown.

Broader study findings: Of CD8+ T cells, about 1.0-8% belonged to dominant NKG2C+ clonotypes in 5 to 7 donors.

TCRdb re-called the 5' RACE reads, yielding one record per CDR3 amino acid sequence without DNA. Its table lists about half a million distinct CDR3 sequences. Input material: blood T cells: a sorted CD56 or NKG2C T cell subset, CD4+ or CD8+ T cells, or bulk PBMC T cells (not recorded which). The gene calls are TRBV14 and TRBJ2-1; TCRdb reports TRBD2, a call that lacks DNA to check it against. This receptor was taken from a woman between 50 and 59 years old in good health. The CDR3 loop reads CASSQRTSGRMAQFF.